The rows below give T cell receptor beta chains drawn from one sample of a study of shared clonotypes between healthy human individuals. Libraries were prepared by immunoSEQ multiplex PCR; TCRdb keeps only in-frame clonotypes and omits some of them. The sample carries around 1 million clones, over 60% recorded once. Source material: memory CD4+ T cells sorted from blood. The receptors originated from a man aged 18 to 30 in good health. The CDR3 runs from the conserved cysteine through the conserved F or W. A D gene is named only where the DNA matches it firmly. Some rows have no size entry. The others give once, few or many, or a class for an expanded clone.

CDR3 DNA: TGTGCCAGCAGCGTAGAGGCAGGGCGTTTTTCCTCCTACAATGAGCAGTTCTTC; CDR3 protein: CASSVEAGRFSSYNEQFF; D gene: .; CDR3 length: 18; clone size: .; V gene: TRBV9; J gene: TRBJ2-1
CDR3 DNA: TGTGCCAGCAGCCCCGGGACCCAGATGGGGGGCGAGCAGTACTTC; CDR3 protein: CASSPGTQMGGEQYF; D gene: .; CDR3 length: 15; clone size: .; V gene: TRBV6-5; J gene: TRBJ2-7
CDR3 DNA: TGTGCCTGGAGGCCTCGGGGCACCTTCTCTGGAAACACCATATATTTT; CDR3 protein: CAWRPRGTFSGNTIYF; D gene: .; CDR3 length: 16; clone size: once; V gene: TRBV30; J gene: TRBJ1-3
CDR3 DNA: TGCGCCAGCAGCCCAGGATCCGGTAGTCTTCAAGAGACCCAGTACTTC; CDR3 protein: CASSPGSGSLQETQYF; D gene: .; CDR3 length: 16; clone size: once; V gene: TRBV5-1; J gene: TRBJ2-5
CDR3 DNA: TGTGCCAGCAGTCCAACAGTAGGCCAAGAGACCCAGTACTTC; CDR3 protein: CASSPTVGQETQYF; D gene: .; CDR3 length: 14; clone size: .; V gene: TRBV6-5; J gene: TRBJ2-5
CDR3 DNA: TGTGCCAGCAGGGGCACCGACTATAATTCACCCCTCCACTTT; CDR3 protein: CASRGTDYNSPLHF; D gene: .; CDR3 length: 14; clone size: .; V gene: TRBV2; J gene: TRBJ1-6
CDR3 DNA: TGTGCCAGCAGCGTCTATAAACAGGCCGGGGAGCTGTTTTTT; CDR3 protein: CASSVYKQAGELFF; D gene: .; CDR3 length: 14; clone size: .; V gene: TRBV9; J gene: TRBJ2-2
CDR3 DNA: TGTGCCAGCAGCCGTAGACAGGGGAGTACCGGGGAGCTGTTTTTT; CDR3 protein: CASSRRQGSTGELFF; D gene: TRBD1; CDR3 length: 15; clone size: .; V gene: TRBV7-2; J gene: TRBJ2-2
CDR3 DNA: TGTGCCAGCAGATCCCCCGGGTTTTACGAGCAGTACTTC; CDR3 protein: CASRSPGFYEQYF; D gene: .; CDR3 length: 13; clone size: .; V gene: TRBV6-5; J gene: TRBJ2-7
CDR3 DNA: TGTGCCAGCAGCGCAGGGACAGGGGGGAACACCGGGGAGCTGTTTTTT; CDR3 protein: CASSAGTGGNTGELFF; D gene: TRBD1; CDR3 length: 16; clone size: .; V gene: TRBV9; J gene: TRBJ2-2
CDR3 DNA: TGTGCCAGTTCACGGAGGGGTCCTCAAGAGACCCAGTACTTC; CDR3 protein: CASSRRGPQETQYF; D gene: .; CDR3 length: 14; clone size: .; V gene: TRBV27; J gene: TRBJ2-5
CDR3 DNA: TGTGCCAGCAGCAAAAGAGCCGAGGGAAACACCATATATTTT; CDR3 protein: CASSKRAEGNTIYF; D gene: .; CDR3 length: 14; clone size: once; V gene: TRBV5-5; J gene: TRBJ1-3
CDR3 DNA: TGTGCCAGCAGCTTAGTGATCGGGTCCTACAATGAGCAGTTCTTC; CDR3 protein: CASSLVIGSYNEQFF; D gene: .; CDR3 length: 15; clone size: few; V gene: TRBV7-9; J gene: TRBJ2-1
CDR3 DNA: TGCAGCGCCGGGACTCAGATGAACACTGAAGCTTTCTTT; CDR3 protein: CSAGTQMNTEAFF; D gene: .; CDR3 length: 13; clone size: .; V gene: TRBV29-1; J gene: TRBJ1-1
CDR3 DNA: TGTGCCAGCAGTTTGGGACAGGGGGCAGGAGAGCAGTACTTC; CDR3 protein: CASSLGQGAGEQYF; D gene: TRBD1; CDR3 length: 14; clone size: .; V gene: TRBV11-3; J gene: TRBJ2-7
CDR3 DNA: TGTGCCAGCAGATATAGGGTCCTAGCGGGGGCCGACAATGAGCAGTTCTTC; CDR3 protein: CASRYRVLAGADNEQFF; D gene: TRBD2; CDR3 length: 17; clone size: .; V gene: TRBV13; J gene: TRBJ2-1
CDR3 DNA: TGTGCCAGCAGACCCACCTCGACAGGGACGCGTGAAAAACTGTTTTTT; CDR3 protein: CASRPTSTGTREKLFF; D gene: TRBD1; CDR3 length: 16; clone size: .; V gene: TRBV2; J gene: TRBJ1-4
CDR3 DNA: TGTGCCAGCAGCTTGGTTCAAGGGGAACTGTTTTTT; CDR3 protein: CASSLVQGELFF; D gene: .; CDR3 length: 12; clone size: .; V gene: TRBV5-5; J gene: TRBJ1-4
CDR3 DNA: TGTGCCAGCAGCTTGGGGGGGACAGGGTTAAACTATGGCTACACCTTC; CDR3 protein: CASSLGGTGLNYGYTF; D gene: TRBD1; CDR3 length: 16; clone size: .; V gene: TRBV5-4; J gene: TRBJ1-2
CDR3 DNA: TGCGCCAGCAGCTCGACTAGCGGGAGCACCGAGCAGTACTTC; CDR3 protein: CASSSTSGSTEQYF; D gene: TRBD2; CDR3 length: 14; clone size: .; V gene: TRBV5-1; J gene: TRBJ2-7
CDR3 DNA: TGCGCCAGCAGCTCCGGACTAGAGCAGTTCTTC; CDR3 protein: CASSSGLEQFF; D gene: .; CDR3 length: 11; clone size: .; V gene: TRBV5-1; J gene: TRBJ2-1
CDR3 DNA: TGTGCCAGCAGCTTGGGGACCAACACAGATACGCAGTATTTT; CDR3 protein: CASSLGTNTDTQYF; D gene: .; CDR3 length: 14; clone size: once; V gene: TRBV5-5; J gene: TRBJ2-3
CDR3 DNA: TGCGCCAGCAGCTTGGCCCCTAGCGGGGGGGCCCGGGAGACCCAGTACTTC; CDR3 protein: CASSLAPSGGARETQYF; D gene: TRBD2; CDR3 length: 17; clone size: .; V gene: TRBV5-1; J gene: TRBJ2-5
CDR3 DNA: TGTGCCAGCAGTGTTCAGGCTGGCTACACCTTC; CDR3 protein: CASSVQAGYTF; D gene: .; CDR3 length: 11; clone size: .; V gene: TRBV2; J gene: TRBJ1-2
CDR3 DNA: TGTGCCAGCAGTTTAGGGGGGACTTTCGGCGAGCAGTACTTC; CDR3 protein: CASSLGGTFGEQYF; D gene: .; CDR3 length: 14; clone size: few; V gene: TRBV27; J gene: TRBJ2-7
CDR3 DNA: TGTGCCAGCAGCTTAGGGACACACTCTGGAAACACCATATATTTT; CDR3 protein: CASSLGTHSGNTIYF; D gene: .; CDR3 length: 15; clone size: .; V gene: TRBV11-2; J gene: TRBJ1-3
CDR3 DNA: TGTGCCAGCAGGGTTTACGGGGGCACAGATACGCAGTATTTT; CDR3 protein: CASRVYGGTDTQYF; D gene: .; CDR3 length: 14; clone size: .; V gene: TRBV7-2; J gene: TRBJ2-3
CDR3 DNA: TGTGCCAGCAGCGTAGCAGGGGCGTTCAATGAGCAGTTCTTC; CDR3 protein: CASSVAGAFNEQFF; D gene: .; CDR3 length: 14; clone size: few; V gene: TRBV9; J gene: TRBJ2-1
CDR3 DNA: TGTGCCAGCCTCACCGGGACAGGTTACGAGCAGTACTTC; CDR3 protein: CASLTGTGYEQYF; D gene: TRBD1; CDR3 length: 13; clone size: .; V gene: TRBV28; J gene: TRBJ2-7
CDR3 DNA: TGTGCCAGCAGCTTGGGGCTTGGGAAAGGGGTAGCCAAAAACATTCAGTACTTC; CDR3 protein: CASSLGLGKGVAKNIQYF; D gene: .; CDR3 length: 18; clone size: .; V gene: TRBV5-6; J gene: TRBJ2-4
CDR3 DNA: TGTGCCAGCTCACCCGGACAGGGGTACAAAGAGACCCAGTACTTC; CDR3 protein: CASSPGQGYKETQYF; D gene: TRBD1; CDR3 length: 15; clone size: few; V gene: TRBV18; J gene: TRBJ2-5
CDR3 DNA: TGTGCCAGTAGTATCGGATCAGGGGGAGAGACCCAGTACTTC; CDR3 protein: CASSIGSGGETQYF; D gene: TRBD1; CDR3 length: 14; clone size: .; V gene: TRBV19; J gene: TRBJ2-5
CDR3 DNA: TGCAGTGCGCCGAGTGTACGAGGCTACACCTTC; CDR3 protein: CSAPSVRGYTF; D gene: .; CDR3 length: 11; clone size: .; V gene: TRBV20-1; J gene: TRBJ1-2
CDR3 DNA: TGTGCCTGGAGTGAACAAGAGACCCAGTACTTC; CDR3 protein: CAWSEQETQYF; D gene: .; CDR3 length: 11; clone size: few; V gene: TRBV30; J gene: TRBJ2-5
CDR3 DNA: TGTGCCAGCAGCTTAGGGGGGCGTAATTCACCCCTCCACTTT; CDR3 protein: CASSLGGRNSPLHF; D gene: .; CDR3 length: 14; clone size: .; V gene: TRBV7-2; J gene: TRBJ1-6
CDR3 DNA: TGTGCCAGCAGTCGAGGACAGGGCGGGGGCTACACCTTC; CDR3 protein: CASSRGQGGGYTF; D gene: TRBD1; CDR3 length: 13; clone size: .; V gene: TRBV6-5; J gene: TRBJ1-2
CDR3 DNA: TGCGCCAGCAGCCCAAGGGGGCAAGGGCAGCCCCAGCATTTT; CDR3 protein: CASSPRGQGQPQHF; D gene: TRBD1; CDR3 length: 14; clone size: once; V gene: TRBV5-1; J gene: TRBJ1-5
CDR3 DNA: TGTGCCAGCAGTAAGACAGGGACCTCCTACGAGCAGTACTTC; CDR3 protein: CASSKTGTSYEQYF; D gene: TRBD1; CDR3 length: 14; clone size: .; V gene: TRBV25-1; J gene: TRBJ2-7
CDR3 DNA: TGTGCCAGCAGTTTAAGGGGGCGCCACAATGAGCAGTTCTTC; CDR3 protein: CASSLRGRHNEQFF; D gene: TRBD1; CDR3 length: 14; clone size: few; V gene: TRBV28; J gene: TRBJ2-1
CDR3 DNA: TGTGCCAGCAGCTTAGCGCCGGGGATGAACACCGGGGAGCTGTTTTTT; CDR3 protein: CASSLAPGMNTGELFF; D gene: .; CDR3 length: 16; clone size: .; V gene: TRBV7-2; J gene: TRBJ2-2
CDR3 DNA: TGTGCCAGCAGCTTAGCCGGACCGACAGATACGCAGTATTTT; CDR3 protein: CASSLAGPTDTQYF; D gene: .; CDR3 length: 14; clone size: .; V gene: TRBV7-9; J gene: TRBJ2-3
CDR3 DNA: TGTGCCACCAGCAGGTTCCGGGACAGGGGATTGACCCAGGAGCCCCAGCATTTT; CDR3 protein: CATSRFRDRGLTQEPQHF; D gene: TRBD1; CDR3 length: 18; clone size: .; V gene: TRBV15; J gene: TRBJ1-5
CDR3 DNA: TGTGCCTGGAGTGTAACCAGGACAGTATTTTACAATGAGCAGTTCTTC; CDR3 protein: CAWSVTRTVFYNEQFF; D gene: .; CDR3 length: 16; clone size: .; V gene: TRBV30; J gene: TRBJ2-1
CDR3 DNA: TGCGCCAGCAGCTCCTTGAGCGGGGTGCAAGAGACCCAGTACTTC; CDR3 protein: CASSSLSGVQETQYF; D gene: TRBD2; CDR3 length: 15; clone size: once; V gene: TRBV5-1; J gene: TRBJ2-5
CDR3 DNA: TGTGCCAGCAGTTCCTCACAGGGGGCGCGCTCTGAAGCTTTCTTT; CDR3 protein: CASSSSQGARSEAFF; D gene: TRBD1; CDR3 length: 15; clone size: few; V gene: TRBV27; J gene: TRBJ1-1
CDR3 DNA: TGTGCCAGCAGCCGATCTAGCGCTGAGACCCAGTACTTC; CDR3 protein: CASSRSSAETQYF; D gene: .; CDR3 length: 13; clone size: once; V gene: TRBV7-2; J gene: TRBJ2-5
CDR3 DNA: TGTGCCGCCACTAGCACAGATACGCAGTATTTT; CDR3 protein: CAATSTDTQYF; D gene: .; CDR3 length: 11; clone size: once; V gene: TRBV10-3; J gene: TRBJ2-3
CDR3 DNA: TGTGCCAGCAGCCGGGATGGCGGGACTGAGACCCAGTACTTC; CDR3 protein: CASSRDGGTETQYF; D gene: .; CDR3 length: 14; clone size: .; V gene: TRBV7-2; J gene: TRBJ2-5
CDR3 DNA: TGCAGCGTGGAAGATGGGACGAGCGGGGAGCTGTTTTTT; CDR3 protein: CSVEDGTSGELFF; D gene: .; CDR3 length: 13; clone size: .; V gene: TRBV29-1; J gene: TRBJ2-2
CDR3 DNA: TGTGCCAGCAGTTACTCGATCGGGACGGACTATGGCTACACCTTC; CDR3 protein: CASSYSIGTDYGYTF; D gene: .; CDR3 length: 15; clone size: .; V gene: TRBV6-5; J gene: TRBJ1-2
CDR3 DNA: TGTGCCATCAGTGTATCAGACTCTATGTACTTC; CDR3 protein: CAISVSDSMYF; D gene: .; CDR3 length: 11; clone size: .; V gene: TRBV10-3; J gene: TRBJ2-7
CDR3 DNA: TGTGCCAGCAGCAAATTATGGCTAGCGGGAGTACACCAAGAGACCCAGTACTTC; CDR3 protein: CASSKLWLAGVHQETQYF; D gene: .; CDR3 length: 18; clone size: .; V gene: TRBV21-1; J gene: TRBJ2-5
CDR3 DNA: TGTGCCAGCAGCTCGTACCAACAGGTTGAAGCTTTCTTT; CDR3 protein: CASSSYQQVEAFF; D gene: .; CDR3 length: 13; clone size: many; V gene: TRBV7-8; J gene: TRBJ1-1
CDR3 DNA: TGCGCCAGCAGCCAAGATGGGTTGACGGGTCCATACAATGAGCAGTTCTTC; CDR3 protein: CASSQDGLTGPYNEQFF; D gene: .; CDR3 length: 17; clone size: .; V gene: TRBV4-3; J gene: TRBJ2-1
CDR3 DNA: TGTGCCAGCAGCGGCCAGGGACTAGCGGAGTACTCTGGGGCCAACGTCCTGACTTTC; CDR3 protein: CASSGQGLAEYSGANVLTF; D gene: TRBD2; CDR3 length: 19; clone size: many; V gene: TRBV9; J gene: TRBJ2-6